A selection of T cell receptor beta chains follows, all from one sample in a study of human T cells and chemical hapten exposure. MiXCR was run by TCRdb on the RACE reads, yielding one entry per CDR3 protein. The table includes about 260,000 distinct CDR3 sequences, about 9% detected once. The sample was whole blood, taken in connection with sensitization to the hapten diphenylcyclopropenone (DPC). The receptors were gathered from a middle-aged woman with alopecia areata. Some clones in this sample may be carry-over from other donors' samples. Each CDR3 is given with its conserved first and last residue. Fields, in order: V gene, D gene, J gene, clone size, CDR3 length, CDR3 protein, CDR3 DNA. A D gene is named only where the DNA matches it firmly. The size entry is marked missing in some rows and otherwise reads once, few, many or a size class.

V: TRBV29-1
D: -
J: TRBJ2-1
size: few
length: 14
CDR3: CSVEAQIPYNEQFF
DNA: TGCAGCGTTGAAGCGCAGATCCCCTACAATGAGCAGTTCTTC

V: TRBV7-2
D: TRBD2
J: TRBJ2-5
size: few
length: 14
CDR3: CASSAGLAVETQYF
DNA: TGTGCCAGCAGCGCAGGACTAGCTGTGGAGACCCAGTACTTC

V: TRBV4-1
D: TRBD1
J: TRBJ1-3
size: few
length: 16
CDR3: CASRSGQGLSGNTIYF
DNA: TGCGCCAGCAGATCGGGACAGGGACTCTCTGGAAACACCATATATTTT

V: TRBV12-3/TRBV12-4
D: -
J: TRBJ2-3
size: once
length: 15
CDR3: CASSPRSQRPDTQYF
DNA: TGTGCCAGCAGCCCCCGGTCACAGCGACCAGATACGCAGTATTTT

V: TRBV5-8
D: -
J: TRBJ2-6
size: many
length: 15
CDR3: CASSSQVAGANVLTF
DNA: TGTGCCAGCAGCTCACAGGTTGCGGGGGCCAACGTCCTGACTTTC

V: TRBV6-1
D: -
J: TRBJ1-6
size: -
length: 16
CDR3: CASSKGRASYNSPPHF
DNA: TGTGCCAGCAGTAAGGGGAGGGCCTCCTATAATTCACCCCCCCACTTT

V: TRBV11-2
D: -
J: TRBJ1-5
size: -
length: 15
CDR3: CASSSETGKNQPQHF
DNA: TGTGCCAGCAGCTCCGAAACAGGGAAGAATCAGCCCCAGCATTTT

V: TRBV7-2
D: -
J: TRBJ2-5
size: -
length: 14
CDR3: CASSLWGVSETQYF
DNA: TGTGCCAGCAGCTTATGGGGGGTTTCAGAGACCCAGTACTTC

V: TRBV7-3
D: TRBD1
J: TRBJ2-1
size: few
length: 16
CDR3: CASSPGSAGGHNEQFF
DNA: TGTGCCAGCAGCCCCGGCAGCGCAGGGGGCCACAATGAGCAGTTCTTC

V: TRBV6-5
D: -
J: TRBJ2-6
size: many
length: 16
CDR3: CASSSDTASGANVLTF
DNA: TGTGCCAGCAGTTCCGACACCGCCTCTGGGGCCAACGTCCTGACTTTC

V: TRBV12-3/TRBV12-4
D: -
J: TRBJ1-5
size: -
length: 16
CDR3: CASSLGGVLADQPQHF
DNA: TGTGCCAGCAGTTTAGGAGGAGTTTTGGCTGATCAGCCCCAGCATTTT

V: TRBV7-2
D: -
J: TRBJ2-3
size: -
length: 16
CDR3: CASSLAKSTDTDTQYF
DNA: TGTGCCAGCAGCTTAGCGAAATCCACAGACACAGATACGCAGTATTTT

V: TRBV18
D: TRBD2
J: TRBJ2-1
size: few
length: 17
CDR3: CASSPPIAGGRYNEQFF
DNA: TGTGCCAGCTCACCGCCTATAGCGGGAGGGAGATACAATGAGCAGTTCTTC

V: TRBV29-1
D: -
J: TRBJ2-5
size: few
length: 12
CDR3: CSVDRGGETQYF
DNA: TGCAGCGTTGACAGGGGTGGAGAGACCCAGTACTTC

V: TRBV9
D: TRBD1
J: TRBJ1-1
size: many
length: 17
CDR3: CASSAGSGQGPGTEAFF
DNA: TGTGCCAGCAGCGCGGGGTCCGGACAGGGCCCCGGCACTGAAGCTTTCTTT

V: TRBV5-1
D: TRBD2
J: TRBJ2-3
size: -
length: 16
CDR3: CASSSLGAGGADTQYF
DNA: TGCGCCAGCAGCTCTCTCGGGGCGGGAGGAGCTGATACGCAGTATTTT

V: TRBV2
D: TRBD2
J: TRBJ2-7
size: -
length: 17
CDR3: CANSQGLGLAKPYEQYF
DNA: TGTGCCAACAGTCAAGGACTTGGACTAGCTAAGCCCTACGAGCAGTACTTC

V: TRBV7-9
D: -
J: TRBJ2-7
size: many
length: 15
CDR3: CASSSRRTAFYEQYF
DNA: TGTGCCAGCAGCTCCCGTCGGACAGCCTTCTACGAGCAGTACTTC

V: TRBV7-9
D: TRBD1
J: TRBJ2-7
size: -
length: 15
CDR3: CASSLEGAGSYEQYF
DNA: TGTGCCAGCAGCTTAGAGGGGGCCGGTTCCTACGAGCAGTACTTC

V: TRBV6-5
D: -
J: TRBJ1-5
size: few
length: 13
CDR3: CASKLGHHQPQHF
DNA: TGTGCCAGCAAATTGGGCCACCATCAGCCCCAGCATTTT

V: TRBV6-5
D: -
J: TRBJ1-4
size: few
length: 13
CDR3: CASSYGEGEKLFF
DNA: TGTGCCAGCAGTTACGGGGAAGGCGAAAAACTGTTTTTT

V: TRBV20-1
D: TRBD1
J: TRBJ1-1
size: many
length: 13
CDR3: CSARSTGGTEAFF
DNA: TGCAGTGCTAGGAGTACAGGGGGCACTGAAGCTTTCTTT

V: TRBV6-6
D: -
J: TRBJ1-3
size: -
length: 14
CDR3: CASSSSSSGNTIYF
DNA: TGTGCCAGCAGCTCCTCTAGCTCTGGAAACACCATATATTTT